This record concerns one T cell receptor beta chain sequence. Its antigen is as yet unknown. Data came from immunoSEQ multiplex PCR; TCRdb stores just in-frame clones and leaves some out. The table lists roughly 50,000 clones, about three quarters of them singletons, with 6% to 7% in the top ten. The data were taken from a study of T cell responses to AZD1222 COVID-19 vaccine. Study-wide findings and caveats: Recipients of AZD1222 seropositive at baseline numbered only 6 or 7. The study reported that nearly half of spike-specific TCRs target unmutated variant regions. The study found vaccine-associated CD4 TCRs spanning spike, dominant at 160-218 and 743-854. Samples come after the peak T cell response, not at day 14.

Trimming stripped 2 bases from V and 6 bases from J, with 9 bases between. Per the germline V gene, CDR1 is SGDLS and CDR2 is YYNGEE. The CDR3 extends over 14 amino acids. The source material was peripheral blood, sampled on day 0 of AZD1222 vaccination. The chain uses TRBV9 and TRBJ1-6, with unresolved D. This receptor was taken from an adult in good health. CDR3 residues: CASSVKGFNSPLHF. The DNA for the CDR3 is TGTGCCAGCAGCGTTAAGGGATTTAATTCACCCCTCCACTTT.